This passage covers 18 T cell receptor beta chains from one sample sequenced in a study of shared clonotypes between healthy human individuals. Clones were read by immunoSEQ multiplex PCR, and TCRdb kept only the in-frame ones, dropping some. The sample includes 2 million to 2.5 million clones, approximately 90% of them seen just once. Sequencing was performed on naive CD4+ T cells from PBMCs. Noted subset: CD45RA+ positively selected. These receptors were taken from a young man in good health. Some clones in this sample may be carry-over from other donors' samples.

The J gene is TRBJ2-1, the V gene TRBV7-9, with D possibly TRBD1 on 6 matching bases. Germline CDR1 is SEHNR and CDR2 is FQNEAQ (reference sequence). Trimming removed 2 bases from V and 14 bases from J, with 16 bases in between. The CDR3 totals 13 residues. The CDR3 sequence is CASSLYRTEREFF. CDR3 DNA sequence: TGTGCCAGCAGCTTATATCGGACAGAACGGGAGTTCTTC.

The chain combines TRBV29-1 with TRBJ1-3, with D maybe TRBD1 (6 bases). V was cut by 5 bases and J by 5 bases, with 19 bases left in between. CDR3 length: 15 residues. Germline-derived CDR1 and CDR2 are SQVTM and ANQGSEA. The CDR3 is CSVWGGRTRRNTIYF. CDR3 DNA sequence: TGCAGCGTTTGGGGGGGGCGAACTAGAAGAAACACCATATATTTT.

The V call is TRBV29-1, the J call TRBJ1-3; 9 bases fit TRBD1. The CDR3 spans 15 residues. Trimming at V came to 5 bases and at J to 0 bases, leaving 5 bases not matched to a gene. Germline CDR1 and CDR2: SQVTM and ANQGSEA. This CDR3 is CSVLGDRVSGNTIYF. The CDR3 DNA sequence: TGCAGCGTTTTGGGGGACAGGGTCTCTGGAAACACCATATATTTT.

This chain uses TRBV6-4 with TRBJ2-3, with 7 bases lining up with TRBD1. The germline V gene has CDR1 MRHNA and CDR2 SNTAGT. The J segment lost 1 base and the V segment lost 3 bases, leaving 16 bases of the junction unmatched. This CDR3 region has 19 residues. CDR3 bases: TGTGCCAGCAGTGAGCGTTATGCGACAGGGTTTATTCGCACAGATACGCAGTATTTT. Its protein is CASSERYATGFIRTDTQYF.

J is TRBJ2-4 and V is TRBV28, with D perhaps TRBD1 (5 bases). The CDR3 length is 15 residues. Trimming stripped 6 bases from V and 0 bases from J, with 12 bases between. Germline V gives CDR1 MDHEN, CDR2 SYDVKM. CDR3 amino acids: CASSKGHLAKNIQYF. In DNA, the CDR3 is TGTGCCAGCAGCAAAGGACATCTAGCCAAAAACATTCAGTACTTC. The variable domain in full, with the rest retrieved from reference TRBV28 and TRBJ2-4, is DVKVTQSSRYLVKRTGEKVFLECVQDMDHENMFWYRQDPGLGLRLIYFSYDVKMKEKGDIPEGYSVSREKKERFSLILESASTNQTSMYLCASSKGHLAKNIQYFGAGTRLSVL.

This chain connects TRBV28 to TRBJ2-3; 9 positions agree with TRBD1. Per the germline V gene, CDR1 is MDHEN and CDR2 is SYDVKM. The CDR3 runs to 17 residues. The ends lost 6 bases at V and 4 bases at J; junction bases unmatched: 14. The CDR3, as DNA: TGTGCCAGCAGCCAGACTGACAGGGGGATTTATGCAGATACGCAGTATTTT. It translates to CASSQTDRGIYADTQYF.

The chain combines TRBV30 with TRBJ1-1, with a tentative D call TRBD1 (6 bases). Germline CDR1 and CDR2: GTSNPN and SVGIG (reference sequence). Trimming left V 1 base short and J 7 bases short, with 10 bases between. CDR3 size: 12 residues. In DNA form, the CDR3 reads TGTGCCTGGAGTGGACAGGAAAGTGAAGCTTTCTTT. This gives the protein CAWSGQESEAFF.

The gene calls are TRBV2 and TRBJ1-3; D remains unclear. Germline V gives CDR1 SNHLY, CDR2 FYNNEI. The germline V and J ends were trimmed by 6 bases and 0 bases, with 9 bases remaining between them. This CDR3 region has 14 residues. DNA of the CDR3: TGTGCCAGCAGGGGCTTGGGCTCTGGAAACACCATATATTTT. It is translated as CASRGLGSGNTIYF.

The chain uses TRBV10-1 and TRBJ1-1; D possibly corresponds to TRBD1 (6 bases). Deletions cut 3 bases from V and 11 bases from J, with 13 bases between. CDR1 WNHNN and CDR2 SYGVQD come from the germline V gene (reference sequence). This CDR3 has 12 residues. The DNA for the CDR3 is TGCGCCAGCAGTGAAGGGGGGCAGAAGGCTTTCTTT. Its protein product is CASSEGGQKAFF.

On this clone itself: The same CDR3 also results from other DNA sequences found in this sample. The V gene is TRBV28, the J gene TRBJ1-2, with unresolved D. Trimming took off 3 bases at V and 7 bases at J, with 6 bases between the two ends. The CDR3 runs to 11 residues. From germline, CDR1 is MDHEN and CDR2 SYDVKM. The chain's CDR3 is CASSFLGGYTF. The CDR3 bases are TGTGCCAGCAGTTTCCTTGGTGGCTACACCTTC.

The chain couples TRBV27 to TRBJ2-1, with unresolved D. CDR3 size: 12 residues. Trimming cost V 7 bases and J 6 bases, with 10 bases left between them. In germline, CDR1 is MNHEY, CDR2 SMNVEV (reference sequence). CDR3 region: CASKRTTNEQFF. In nucleotides, the CDR3 is TGTGCCAGCAAAAGGACCACCAATGAGCAGTTCTTC.

This clone was detected a few times. This chain links TRBV30 with TRBJ1-5, with D uncertain. V was pared by 0 bases and J by 0 bases, with 12 bases between. This CDR3 region has 16 residues. Germline loops: CDR1 GTSNPN, CDR2 SVGIG (reference sequence). The CDR3 sequence is CAWSVSTFDSNQPQHF. Here the CDR3 DNA reads TGTGCCTGGAGTGTGTCGACATTTGATAGCAATCAGCCCCAGCATTTT.

The V gene is TRBV18, the J gene TRBJ2-7; TRBD2 might be the D (6 bases). Looked up from germline, CDR1 is KGHSH and CDR2 is LQKENI. The CDR3 length is 14 residues. The V end lost 4 bases, the J end lost 7 bases, and 17 bases lay between the germline ends. The CDR3 nucleotides are TGTGCCAGCTCACTGGTAGGGACTCCGGGGGAGCAGTACTTC. Its protein is CASSLVGTPGEQYF.

The genes are TRBV30 and TRBJ1-1; no definite D call. Germline lookup yields CDR1 GTSNPN and CDR2 SVGIG (reference sequence). The CDR3 is 14 amino acids. Between the trimmed V and J ends, which lost 4 bases and 1 base, there was a span of 13 bases. CDR3 bases: TGTGCCTGGATTCGGCCAGGTACGAACACTGAAGCTTTCTTT. It specifies CAWIRPGTNTEAFF.

On this clone itself: This CDR3 is also generated by other DNA sequences in the sample. As DNA, the CDR3 is TGCGCCAGCAGCTTAGACAGGGGCGGGACTGAAGCTTTCTTT. Its translation is CASSLDRGGTEAFF. The chain carries TRBV5-1 and TRBJ1-1, with 8 bases fitting TRBD1. In germline, CDR1 is SGHRS, CDR2 YFSETQ. The CDR3 spans 14 residues. The V and J ends lost 2 bases and 5 bases, in that order; junction bases with no gene match: 5.

Worth noting for this clone: Other DNA sequences of this sample code for an identical CDR3. The rearrangement uses TRBV9 and TRBJ1-2; no clear D gene. The CDR3 covers 14 residues. The V and J ends lost 0 bases and 4 bases respectively, with 10 bases between them. Germline loops: CDR1 SGDLS, CDR2 YYNGEE. As DNA, the CDR3 is TGTGCCAGCAGCGTAGACGAGGGCCCCTATGGCTACACCTTC. Encoded protein: CASSVDEGPYGYTF.

Note on this clone: Within the sample, other DNA sequences also encode this same CDR3. CDR3 nucleotides: TGCGCCAGCAGCTTGGGACAGGGGGCCGGAAACACCATATATTTT. This sequence encodes CASSLGQGAGNTIYF. V is TRBV5-1 and J is TRBJ1-3, with 10 bases identical to TRBD1. Germline values: CDR1 SGHRS, CDR2 YFSETQ. The V gene end was trimmed by 0 bases and the J gene end by 4 bases; junction bases not matched to a gene: 1. The CDR3 consists of 15 residues.

Concerning this clone itself: The sample has other DNA sequences that encode this CDR3 too. This chain links TRBV28 with TRBJ2-7, with unresolved D. The germline V gene has CDR1 MDHEN and CDR2 SYDVKM. This CDR3 region has 13 residues. V gave up 2 bases and J gave up 3 bases, with 8 bases separating them. CDR3 in amino acids: CASSLGRIYEQYF. In DNA, the CDR3 is TGTGCCAGCAGTTTAGGGCGAATCTACGAGCAGTACTTC.